This T cell receptor (beta chain) was captured in a study of Graves' ophthalmopathy and Graves' hyperthyroidism. The study amplified TCR beta CDR3 regions using RNA transcripts. HTBI primers primed a first-round RT-PCR, and a second-round multiplex PCR followed. TCRdb redid the calling of the multiplex PCR reads with MiXCR, one entry per CDR3 protein. The table records hundreds of thousands of distinct CDR3 sequences, about two fifths of them present only once. Germline V gives CDR1 SGHNT, CDR2 YYREEE (reference sequence). The CDR3 covers 14 residues. V gave up 0 bases and J gave up 5 bases; unmatched junction bases: 3.

This TCR came from an adult man with Graves' ophthalmopathy. The genes are TRBV5-4 and TRBJ1-1; 8 bases line up with TRBD1. Sequencing used peripheral blood. This chain's CDR3 is CASSLVDRVTEAFF. The CDR3 DNA reads TGTGCCAGCAGCTTGGTGGACAGGGTTACTGAAGCTTTCTTT.